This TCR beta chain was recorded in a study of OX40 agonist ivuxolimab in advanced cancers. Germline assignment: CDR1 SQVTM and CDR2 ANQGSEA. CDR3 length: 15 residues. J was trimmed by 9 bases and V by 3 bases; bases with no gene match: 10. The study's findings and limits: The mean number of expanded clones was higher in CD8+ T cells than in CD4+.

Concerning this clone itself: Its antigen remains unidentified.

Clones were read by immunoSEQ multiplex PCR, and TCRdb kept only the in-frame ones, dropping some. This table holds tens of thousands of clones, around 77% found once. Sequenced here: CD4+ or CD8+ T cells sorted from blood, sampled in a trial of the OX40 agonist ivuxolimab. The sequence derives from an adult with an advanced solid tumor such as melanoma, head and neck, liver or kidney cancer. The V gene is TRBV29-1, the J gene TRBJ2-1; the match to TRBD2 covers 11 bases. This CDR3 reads CSVEPASGRFGEQFF. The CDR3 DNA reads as TGCAGCGTTGAGCCAGCTAGCGGGAGGTTTGGTGAGCAGTTCTTC.